This record looks at one T cell receptor (beta chain) sequence and its context. The CDR3 regions of TCR beta were amplified from RNA transcripts. Carried out on the TCR CDR3, a first-round RT-PCR used the HTBI primer set. TCRdb re-analysed the multiplex PCR reads in MiXCR, keeping a single row per CDR3 protein. This sample has more than 500,000 distinct CDR3 sequences, with about 14% found just once. Stable Graves' hyperthyroidism meant no ophthalmopathy progression within 18 months. Clinical symptoms, serum thyroxine and TRAb, thyroid ultrasound and orbital computed tomography were used for the diagnoses. PBMCs came from 8.5 to 10 ml fresh peripheral blood. Germline assignment: CDR1 SEHNR and CDR2 FQNEAQ (reference sequence). The length of the CDR3 is 14 residues. The ends lost 5 bases at V and 5 bases at J; junction bases unmatched: 7. The sample belongs to a study of T cells in Graves' hyperthyroidism and ophthalmopathy.

The V call is TRBV7-9, the J call TRBJ2-5; the match to TRBD2 covers 8 bases. This receptor was taken from a woman aged 40 to 49 with Graves' hyperthyroidism. Sequences were obtained from blood. The CDR3 here is CASSPGTRVETQYF. Written as DNA, the CDR3 is TGTGCCAGCAGCCCCGGGACTAGAGTGGAGACCCAGTACTTC.